This TCR beta chain was found in a study of neurological immune-mediated disorders. TCRdb re-analysed the 5' RACE reads in MiXCR, keeping a single row per CDR3 protein. The repertoire holds approximately 82,000 distinct CDR3 sequences, with just over 2.5% as singletons. This clonotype was observed many times. The J segment lost 0 bases and the V segment lost 1 base, leaving 7 bases of the junction unmatched. The CDR3 sequence is 16 residues long. Germline lookup yields CDR1 SQVTM and CDR2 ANQGSEA. Source material: PBMCs. The V call is TRBV29-1, the J call TRBJ2-5; TRBD2 matches at 8 bases. This receptor was identified in a woman between 25 and 40 years old with multiple sclerosis. CDR3 amino acids: CSVEGGSGTYQETQYF. In DNA form, the CDR3 reads TGCAGCGTTGAAGGGGGTAGCGGGACGTACCAAGAGACCCAGTACTTC. Together with reference TRBV29-1 and TRBJ2-5, the CDR3 gives the full variable domain: SAVISQKPSRDICQRGTSLTIQCQVDSQVTMMFWYRQQPGQSLTLIATANQGSEATYESGFVIDKFPISRPNLTFSTLTVSNMSPEDSSIYLCSVEGGSGTYQETQYFGPGTRLLVL.